This entry lists 21 T cell receptor beta chains sequenced from one sample in a study of OX40 agonist ivuxolimab in advanced cancers. Using immunoSEQ multiplex PCR, the repertoire was profiled, and TCRdb retains in-frame clones only, with some absent. The data contain tens of thousands of clones, around 91% of them seen just once; the ten biggest clones take up about 0.87%. The starting material was CD4+ or CD8+ T cells sorted from blood, obtained in a trial of the OX40 agonist ivuxolimab. The source is an adult with an advanced solid tumor such as melanoma, head and neck, liver or kidney cancer.

This rearrangement joins TRBV27 to TRBJ1-6; the D gene is possibly TRBD1 (5 bases). Trimming removed 5 bases at V and 7 bases at J, with 18 bases between. The germline CDR1 and CDR2 sequences are MNHEY and SMNVEV (reference sequence). The CDR3 consists of 16 residues. The CDR3 reads CASSGSGTTRNSPLHF. In DNA form, the CDR3 reads TGTGCCAGCAGTGGGTCCGGGACCACCAGAAATTCACCCCTCCACTTT.

CDR3 loop: CASSPGGSRYEQYF. CDR3 DNA: TGTGCCAGTAGTCCTGGCGGGAGTAGGTACGAGCAGTACTTC. The J gene is TRBJ2-7, the V gene TRBV19, with 7 bases matching TRBD2. CDR1 and CDR2 (germline): LNHDA, SQIVND (reference sequence). CDR3 length: 14 amino acids. V lost 5 bases to trimming and J lost 4 bases; unmatched junction nucleotides: 8.

The chain carries TRBV2 and TRBJ2-3; D gene ambiguous. Germline CDR1 is SNHLY and CDR2 is FYNNEI. V lost 6 bases to trimming and J lost 4 bases, with 8 bases between them. The CDR3 length is 12 residues. The CDR3 protein is CASRSFADTQYF. CDR3 bases: TGTGCCAGCAGGAGCTTCGCAGATACGCAGTATTTT.

V gene TRBV9 combines with J gene TRBJ1-3; the D is unclear. Germline assignment: CDR1 SGDLS and CDR2 YYNGEE. The length of the CDR3 is 14 residues. Deletions cut 0 bases from V and 8 bases from J, with 12 bases between. CDR3 sequence (DNA): TGTGCCAGCAGCGTAGGGCAGATAGAAGACACCATATATTTT. It specifies CASSVGQIEDTIYF.

The count of this clone is one. CDR3 amino acids: CASSMRVPVSGRVNNEQFF. The CDR3, as DNA: TGTGCCAGTAGTATGAGGGTTCCCGTTAGCGGGAGGGTCAACAATGAGCAGTTCTTC. V is TRBV19 and J is TRBJ2-1; TRBD2 matches at 11 bases. V trimming: 3 bases; J trimming: 5 bases; junction bases outside the gene matches: 15. The CDR3 is 19 amino acids. The germline V gene has CDR1 LNHDA and CDR2 SQIVND (reference sequence). Drawing the rest from reference TRBV19 and TRBJ2-1, the complete variable domain is DGGITQSPKYLFRKEGQNVTLSCEQNLNHDAMYWYRQDPGQGLRLIYYSQIVNDFQKGDIAEGYSVSREKKESFPLTVTSAQKNPTAFYLCASSMRVPVSGRVNNEQFFGPGTRLTVL.

The rearrangement links TRBV27 to TRBJ1-1; TRBD1 agrees at 7 bases. Germline-derived CDR1 and CDR2 are MNHEY and SMNVEV (reference sequence). CDR3 length: 13 amino acids. V gave up 11 bases and J gave up 0 bases; unmatched junction bases: 6. The CDR3 DNA reads as TGTGCCGGGGGACAGTCTTTGAACACTGAAGCTTTCTTT. Residues: CAGGQSLNTEAFF.

The J gene is TRBJ2-7, the V gene TRBV6-5; 7 bases agree with TRBD2. Trimming at V came to 4 bases and at J to 2 bases, leaving 5 bases not matched to a gene. Germline V gene sequence: CDR1 MNHEY, CDR2 SVGAGI. This CDR3 contains 14 residues. This chain's CDR3 is CASSSLRGAYEQYF. The CDR3 bases are TGTGCCAGCAGTTCCCTCCGGGGGGCCTACGAGCAGTACTTC.

The chain carries TRBV7-6 and TRBJ2-1, with 9 bases fitting TRBD2. The CDR3 spans 16 residues. Germline V lookup: CDR1 SGHVS, CDR2 FNYEAQ. Trimming at V came to 1 base and at J to 9 bases, leaving 10 bases not matched to a gene. The CDR3 DNA follows: TGTGCCAGCAGCTTAGAGGCTCCGGGACTAGCCACTGAGCAGTTCTTC. Protein product: CASSLEAPGLATEQFF.

This rearrangement joins TRBV20-1 to TRBJ2-1, with no clear D. Looked up from germline, CDR1 is DFQATT and CDR2 is SNEGSKA (reference sequence). Trimming took 5 bases from V and 7 from J, leaving 9 bases between them. The CDR3 is 11 residues long. The CDR3: CSAAPENEQFF. The CDR3 coding sequence is TGCAGTGCTGCCCCGGAGAATGAGCAGTTCTTC.

This clone came up a few times. The chain has TRBV2 and TRBJ1-5, with a tentative D call TRBD1 (5 bases). The CDR3 extends over 14 amino acids. Trimming pared 9 bases from V and 0 bases from J, leaving 12 bases between. The germline V gene encodes CDR1 SNHLY and CDR2 FYNNEI. CDR3 region: CASTLGDSNQPQHF. The CDR3 bases are TGTGCCAGTACTTTGGGGGATAGCAATCAGCCCCAGCATTTT.

Here the CDR3 reads CASSAGTSGTTQETQYF. The CDR3 coding sequence is TGCGCCAGCAGCGCCGGGACTAGCGGGACTACCCAAGAGACCCAGTACTTC. This chain uses TRBV5-1 with TRBJ2-5, with 13 bases fitting TRBD2. Germline loops: CDR1 SGHRS, CDR2 YFSETQ. The CDR3 has 17 amino acids. V shed 4 bases, J shed 1 base, and the junction held 7 bases outside the gene matches.

The chain carries TRBV19 and TRBJ2-6, with 8 bases that match TRBD2. Germline CDR1 LNHDA, CDR2 SQIVND (reference sequence). The CDR3 consists of 16 residues. V trimming: 1 base; J trimming: 4 bases; junction bases outside the gene matches: 3. The CDR3 DNA reads TGTGCCAGTAGTATAGGACTAGCGAGCGGGGCCAACGTCCTGACTTTC. It yields the protein CASSIGLASGANVLTF.

The V and J genes are TRBV5-4 and TRBJ2-3, with 9 bases identical to TRBD2. The V segment lost 0 bases and the J segment 5 bases; nucleotides outside the gene matches: 7. Germline assignment: CDR1 SGHNT and CDR2 YYREEE (reference sequence). The CDR3 consists of 16 residues. In DNA form, the CDR3 reads TGTGCCAGCAGCTTGGGGATAGCGGGAGCCAGAGATACGCAGTATTTT. It yields the protein CASSLGIAGARDTQYF.

The chain carries TRBV25-1 and TRBJ2-7; 12 bases fit TRBD2. The junction had 6 bases not matched to a gene; V was cut back by 9 bases and J by 3 bases. Germline CDR1 reads MGHDK; CDR2 reads SYGVNS. This CDR3 comprises 14 residues. CDR3: CASGLAGLNYEQYF. CDR3 DNA sequence: TGTGCCAGTGGACTAGCGGGACTGAACTACGAGCAGTACTTC.

This rearrangement joins TRBV2 to TRBJ1-1; no reliable D call. Germline CDR1 reads SNHLY; CDR2 reads FYNNEI. This CDR3 is built from 13 residues. Trimming took 1 base from V and 3 from J, leaving 6 bases between them. The CDR3 DNA reads TGTGCCAGCAGTGAAGGACCGTACACTGAAGCTTTCTTT. The encoded protein is CASSEGPYTEAFF.

The chain employs TRBV4-2 and TRBJ2-5; 10 nucleotides agree with TRBD2. V was pared by 0 bases and J by 5 bases, with 12 bases of the junction left unmatched. The CDR3 is 18 amino acids. Germline CDR1 reads LGHNA; CDR2 reads YNFKEQ. The CDR3 protein is CASSQEVRPSGSGETQYF. The CDR3 DNA reads as TGTGCCAGCAGCCAAGAAGTACGGCCTAGCGGGAGTGGGGAGACCCAGTACTTC.

With respect to this clone: Other DNA sequences of this sample code for an identical CDR3. The CDR3 spells CASSSTGGTEAFF. DNA for the CDR3: TGTGCCAGTAGTAGCACAGGGGGCACTGAAGCTTTCTTT. This sequence joins TRBV19 and TRBJ1-1, with 8 nucleotides matching TRBD1. Germline V gene sequence: CDR1 LNHDA, CDR2 SQIVND (reference sequence). Trimming cost V 4 bases and J 4 bases; bases outside gene matches: 2. The CDR3 length is 13 residues.

V is TRBV7-2 and J is TRBJ2-3; TRBD2 aligns across 9 bases. Germline V gene sequence: CDR1 SGHTA, CDR2 FQGNSA. Germline trimming cut 2 bases from V and 1 base from J; bases unmatched to any gene: 4. CDR3 size: 16 residues. The CDR3 spells CASSLSRTSGTDTQYF. Here the CDR3 DNA reads TGTGCCAGCAGCTTATCCCGGACTAGCGGCACAGATACGCAGTATTTT.

The chain joins TRBV27 to TRBJ1-4, with TRBD1 identical over 11 bases. Trimming at V came to 4 bases and at J to 6 bases, leaving 10 bases not matched to a gene. Germline CDR1 and CDR2: MNHEY and SMNVEV (reference sequence). This CDR3 region has 17 residues. This chain's CDR3 is CASSSRLDRGRDEKLFF. The CDR3 region has the DNA TGTGCCAGCAGTTCGCGACTGGACAGGGGGCGGGATGAAAAACTGTTTTTT.

CDR3: CASSPQGREAGELFF. The CDR3 coding sequence is TGTGCCAGCAGCCCACAGGGGAGGGAAGCCGGGGAGCTGTTTTTT. This chain joins TRBV7-3 and TRBJ2-2, with D perhaps TRBD1 or TRBD2 (7 bases each). The CDR3 runs 15 residues. V gave up 5 bases and J gave up 6 bases, with 16 bases separating them. The germline gives CDR1 SGHTA, CDR2 FQGTGA.

This clone has a handful of counts. The V gene is TRBV16, the J gene TRBJ1-5; D gene uncertain. V was pared by 0 bases and J by 6 bases, with 9 bases between. CDR3 size: 14 residues. CDR1 and CDR2 (germline): KGHSY, FQNENV. The CDR3 nucleotides read TGTGCCAGCAGCCAATCGAGCGGGATTCAGCCCCAGCATTTT. This gives the protein CASSQSSGIQPQHF.